Below are 32 T cell receptor beta chains sequenced from a single sample in a study of metastatic and nonmetastatic thyroid tumors (TCRdb year 2020). No treatment had been received by any patient before thyroid surgery. The method was PCR. Instrument on record: Illumina HiSeq 4000. TCRdb ran its own pipeline on the public reads, namely fastp trimming at Q25 and MiXCR clone calling, and kept in-frame beta chains. The table for this sample lists about 52,000 clones; roughly 18% of them were counted only once. Under 3% of the sample belongs to the ten largest clones. Sequenced input: blood. These TCRs come from a female donor with papillary thyroid cancer or a benign thyroid nodule (not recorded which). Some clones in this sample may be carry-over from other donors' samples.

This clone was recorded many times. This CDR3 is CASSDYVTSGSVNEQFF. CDR3 DNA sequence: TGTGCCAGCAGTGACTACGTTACTAGCGGGAGTGTAAATGAGCAGTTCTTC. The chain combines TRBV2 with TRBJ2-1, with 11 bases identical to TRBD2. Losses at the gene ends were 3 bases for V and 7 bases for J; bases not matched to a gene: 11. This CDR3 is 17 amino acids long. Germline CDR1 and CDR2: SNHLY and FYNNEI. Full variable domain (remainder filled in from reference TRBV2 and TRBJ2-1): EPEVTQTPSHQVTQMGQEVILRCVPISNHLYFYWYRQILGQKVEFLVSFYNNEISEKSEIFDDQFSVERPDGSNFTLKIRSTKLEDSAMYFCASSDYVTSGSVNEQFFGPGTRLTVL.

This clone showed up many times. The J gene is TRBJ2-1, the V gene TRBV24-1; no definite D call. The V and J ends lost 1 base and 6 bases respectively, with 15 bases between them. Looked up from germline, CDR1 is KGHDR and CDR2 is SFDVKD. The CDR3 spans 16 residues. As DNA, the CDR3 is TGTGCCACCAGTGATTTTACGGCAGGAGATCGCAATGAGCAGTTCTTC. Translated: CATSDFTAGDRNEQFF.

The V gene is TRBV4-1, the J gene TRBJ2-7, with a possible D match to TRBD2 (5 bases). The CDR3 loop spans 15 amino acids. CDR1 is MGHRA and CDR2 is YSYEKL in the germline V gene. V shed 3 bases and J shed 3 bases, with 15 bases lying between them. The DNA of the CDR3 is TGCGCCAGCAGCCAGCTGACTATCTGGAGCTACGAGCAGTACTTC. This sequence encodes CASSQLTIWSYEQYF.

In its sample, this clone was seen a few times. The rearrangement uses TRBV5-6 and TRBJ2-5, with no clear D. V gave up 0 bases and J gave up 7 bases, with 4 bases separating them. The germline CDR1 and CDR2 sequences are SGHDT and YYEEEE. The CDR3 is made up of 11 amino acids. The CDR3 is CASSLGGTQYF. The CDR3 DNA reads TGTGCCAGCAGCTTGGGGGGGACCCAGTACTTC.

This clone was observed a few times. The chain links TRBV19 to TRBJ1-2, with TRBD1 as a possible D gene (5 bases). Per germline, CDR1 LNHDA and CDR2 SQIVND (reference sequence). The CDR3 spans 14 residues. Trimming took 5 bases from V and 4 from J, leaving 14 bases between them. The CDR3 sequence: CASSRDEQVYGYTF. The DNA of the CDR3 is TGTGCCAGTAGTCGGGACGAGCAAGTCTATGGCTACACCTTC.

This clone qualifies as medium-sized. This chain joins TRBV6-1 and TRBJ1-1; 8 bases are a match to TRBD1. Trimming took 6 bases from V and 5 from J; bases not matched to a gene: 5. CDR3 length: 13 residues. Germline lookup yields CDR1 MNHNS and CDR2 SASEGT. The CDR3 spells CASRRQGTTEAFF. The CDR3 coding sequence is TGTGCCAGCAGACGACAGGGGACTACTGAAGCTTTCTTT.

Ten or more counts support this clone. This chain uses TRBV24-1 with TRBJ1-2; 7 positions agree with TRBD1. This CDR3 has 18 amino acids. The V and J ends lost 0 bases and 1 base, in that order; junction bases with no gene match: 10. In germline, CDR1 is KGHDR, CDR2 SFDVKD. Written as DNA, the CDR3 is TGTGCCACCAGTGATTTGCCAGGGGGACAGCCTCTTAACTATGGCTACACCTTC. It yields the protein CATSDLPGGQPLNYGYTF.

At least ten counts were recorded for this clone. One base away lies a much larger clone, so this may be a sequencing read error. The gene calls are TRBV5-1 and TRBJ2-7; weak D call: TRBD2 (6 bases). The germline CDR1 and CDR2 sequences are SGHRS and YFSETQ. The CDR3 runs to 18 residues. The V end was cut by 5 bases, the J end by 1 base, with 25 bases between. CDR3 sequence (DNA): TGCGCCAGCAGACCCCGGGCCCGGGATAGCGGACCTTCCTACGAGCAGTACTTC. Translated, it gives CASRPRARDSGPSYEQYF.

This clone was counted many times. Other DNA sequences in this specimen translate into the identical CDR3. The chain recombines TRBV24-1 with TRBJ2-3; D uncertain. The CDR3 contains 17 residues. Germline loops: CDR1 KGHDR, CDR2 SFDVKD. Trimming left V 2 bases short and J 2 bases short, with 16 bases between. CDR3 loop: CATSDSNPAPYTDTQYF. As DNA, the CDR3 is TGTGCCACCAGTGATTCGAACCCGGCGCCTTACACAGATACGCAGTATTTT.

This clone has ten or more counts. This chain connects TRBV6-1 to TRBJ2-3; D call uncertain. Germline-derived CDR1 and CDR2 are MNHNS and SASEGT. With 2 bases removed from V and 0 bases from J, the gap between germline ends came to 12 bases. The CDR3 has 16 residues. CDR3 residues: CASSEKQYHSTDTQYF. The CDR3 DNA reads TGTGCCAGCAGTGAAAAGCAGTACCACAGCACAGATACGCAGTATTTT.

This clone was recorded at least ten times. The V and J genes are TRBV28 and TRBJ2-1; D is possibly TRBD1 (6 bases). The CDR3 has 15 residues. Germline loops: CDR1 MDHEN, CDR2 SYDVKM. V lost 6 bases and J 4 bases, leaving 16 bases between the germline ends. CDR3 protein: CASRPQGVIYNEQFF. The CDR3 DNA reads as TGTGCCAGCAGGCCACAGGGAGTAATATACAATGAGCAGTTCTTC.

This clone was recorded many times. The chain's CDR3 is CASSSRLGNNEQFF. The CDR3 region has the DNA TGTGCCAGCAGCTCACGACTAGGTAACAATGAGCAGTTCTTC. The J gene is TRBJ2-1, the V gene TRBV11-2, with D possibly matching TRBD2 (6 bases). This CDR3 contains 14 residues. Germline loops: CDR1 SGHAT, CDR2 FQNNGV. Trimming removed 4 bases at V and 5 bases at J, with 12 bases between.

This clone was seen repeatedly, ten times or more. The genes are TRBV11-2 and TRBJ1-6; D ambiguous. V was cut by 5 bases and J by 9 bases, with 11 bases left in between. Looked up from germline, CDR1 is SGHAT and CDR2 is FQNNGV. This CDR3 is built from 13 residues. For the CDR3, the DNA is TGTGCCAGCAGCCACTCAGGATCTTCACCCCTCCACTTT. It is translated as CASSHSGSSPLHF.

The chain recombines TRBV30 with TRBJ1-2, with D tentatively TRBD1 (5 bases). V dropped 6 bases and J dropped 3 bases, with 11 bases sitting between them. The CDR3 totals 12 residues. Germline CDR1 and CDR2: GTSNPN and SVGIG (reference sequence). CDR3 region: CACKQGDYGYTF. The CDR3 DNA reads as TGTGCCTGCAAACAAGGGGACTATGGCTACACCTTC.

This clone was recorded many times. The J gene is TRBJ2-2, the V gene TRBV20-1, with 7 bases matching TRBD1. This CDR3 is built from 13 residues. The junction had 2 bases not matched to a gene; V was cut back by 6 bases and J by 1 base. Germline loops: CDR1 DFQATT, CDR2 SNEGSKA (reference sequence). DNA for the CDR3: TGCAGTGCCAGGGACAGGAACACCGGGGAGCTGTTTTTT. This sequence encodes CSARDRNTGELFF.

This clone was recorded many times. The chain couples TRBV2 to TRBJ1-1, with a tentative D call TRBD1 (6 bases). The CDR3 runs to 14 residues. The V gene's germline CDR1 is SNHLY and CDR2 FYNNEI. Trimming shortened V by 5 bases and J by 5 bases, and 15 bases separated the two germline ends. CDR3 DNA: TGTGCCAGCAGTTCTGGACAGAGCCCTACTGAAGCTTTCTTT. Translating gives CASSSGQSPTEAFF.

In its sample, this clone was seen a few times. V gene TRBV12-3 or TRBV12-4 combines with J gene TRBJ2-7; TRBD1 matches at 8 bases. The CDR3 loop spans 16 amino acids. The junction had 14 bases not matched to a gene; V was cut back by 6 bases and J by 4 bases. CDR3 residues: CASSPPLGQVKYEQYF. In nucleotides, the CDR3 is TGTGCCAGCAGCCCTCCATTGGGACAGGTCAAGTACGAGCAGTACTTC.

This clone was counted many times. This sequence joins TRBV7-9 and TRBJ2-7; D call uncertain. Trimming took 5 bases from V and 4 from J, leaving 6 bases between them. Germline V CDR1 and CDR2: SEHNR, FQNEAQ (reference sequence). CDR3 length equals 11 residues. In DNA form, the CDR3 reads TGTGCCAGCAGCCCCAGATACGAGCAGTACTTC. Its translation is CASSPRYEQYF. Drawing the rest from reference TRBV7-9 and TRBJ2-7, the complete variable domain is DTGVSQNPRHKITKRGQNVTFRCDPISEHNRLYWYRQTLGQGPEFLTYFQNEAQLEKSRLLSDRFSAERPKGSFSTLEIQRTEQGDSAMYLCASSPRYEQYFGPGTRLTVT.

This clone has a count of ten or more. The V and J genes are TRBV19 and TRBJ2-1; 7 nucleotides agree with TRBD2. Germline CDR1 is LNHDA and CDR2 is SQIVND (reference sequence). The trim removed 2 bases at V and 1 base at J, leaving 11 bases unmatched. This CDR3 spans 18 amino acids. CDR3 in DNA: TGTGCCAGTAGTATACCTCGTCGGGGAGGGGCGTCCTACAATGAGCAGTTCTTC. Its translation: CASSIPRRGGASYNEQFF.

In its sample, this clone was seen a few times. One base away lies a much larger clone, so this may be a sequencing read error. This CDR3 is also generated by other DNA sequences in the sample. This chain joins TRBV6-6 and TRBJ2-4; unclear D gene. This CDR3 comprises 16 residues. Germline loops: CDR1 MNHNY, CDR2 SVGAGI (reference sequence). CDR3: CASGYSPRRAKNIQYF. The CDR3, as DNA: TGTGCCAGCGGTTACTCACCTCGCAGGGCCAAAAACATTCAGTACTTC.

This clone was observed many times. The rearrangement uses TRBV27 and TRBJ2-7; D remains ambiguous. CDR1 is MNHEY, CDR2 SMNVEV, per germline (reference sequence). The ends were cut back, 5 bases at V and 3 bases at J, with 5 bases in the middle. This CDR3 contains 11 residues. CDR3 protein: CASSNYYEQYF. The CDR3 bases are TGTGCCAGCAGTAATTACTACGAGCAGTACTTC.

This clone came up many times. The same CDR3 arises from other DNA sequences in this sample as well. This chain connects TRBV10-1 to TRBJ1-1; perhaps TRBD1 as D (6 bases). This CDR3 has 16 residues. Germline CDR1 is WNHNN and CDR2 is SYGVQD (reference sequence). V was shortened by 9 bases and J by 1 base, with 21 bases between the two germline ends. The CDR3 bases are TGCGCCAGTGGGGGGGTGGACAGCCTGCGGAACACTGAAGCTTTCTTT. Translating it yields CASGGVDSLRNTEAFF.

The V and J genes are TRBV6-2 or TRBV6-3 and TRBJ1-6; D is possibly TRBD1 (5 bases). The CDR3 has 13 residues. The V and J ends lost 7 bases and 9 bases respectively, with 13 bases between them. The V gene's germline CDR1 is MNHEY and CDR2 SVGEGT. The CDR3 is CASTPGGVSPLHF. The CDR3 DNA reads TGTGCCAGCACCCCTGGAGGGGTTTCACCCCTCCACTTT.

This clone was recorded many times. J is TRBJ2-2 and V is TRBV7-2; D remains unclear. The CDR3 extends over 15 amino acids. V dropped 2 bases and J dropped 0 bases, with 7 bases sitting between them. The V gene's germline CDR1 is SGHTA and CDR2 FQGNSA. In DNA, the CDR3 is TGTGCCAGCAGCTTAAGTAGAACGAACACCGGGGAGCTGTTTTTT. Translating it yields CASSLSRTNTGELFF.

This clone was recorded many times. The CDR3 DNA is TGTGCCAGCAGTGAGGGGGCAGGAACCCGCTATGGCTACACCTTC. Translated: CASSEGAGTRYGYTF. V gene TRBV6-4 combines with J gene TRBJ1-2, with a weak D call TRBD1 (6 bases). The ends were cut back, 3 bases at V and 4 bases at J, with 15 bases in the middle. CDR3 length: 15 amino acids. CDR1 is MRHNA, CDR2 SNTAGT, per germline.

The rearrangement joins TRBV10-3 to TRBJ2-1, with D maybe TRBD2 (6 bases). Trimming left V 4 bases short and J 11 bases short, with 18 bases between. The CDR3 extends over 14 amino acids. Looked up from germline, CDR1 is ENHRY and CDR2 is SYGVKD. This CDR3 is CAISAVTSWNQQFF. The CDR3 coding sequence is TGTGCCATCAGTGCCGTAACTAGCTGGAATCAGCAGTTCTTC.

This clone was seen repeatedly, ten times or more. The chain employs TRBV28 and TRBJ2-5; possibly TRBD1 or TRBD2 for D (6 bases each). The germline CDR1 and CDR2 sequences are MDHEN and SYDVKM. V lost 5 bases and J 7 bases, leaving 23 bases between the germline ends. CDR3 length: 16 residues. The CDR3 is CASSAPGGLLGGTQYF. The DNA for the CDR3 is TGTGCCAGCAGTGCCCCCGGGGGCCTCCTCGGGGGGACCCAGTACTTC.

This clone was seen many times. The chain joins TRBV5-1 to TRBJ1-4; D not certain. The germline CDR1 and CDR2 sequences are SGHRS and YFSETQ. Deletions cut 0 bases from V and 7 bases from J, with 13 bases between. This CDR3 region has 15 residues. CDR3: CASSLDPGESEKLFF. Here the CDR3 DNA reads TGCGCCAGCAGCTTGGATCCAGGAGAGAGTGAAAAACTGTTTTTT.

The chain is built from TRBV28 and TRBJ2-3; 10 bases line up with TRBD2. Per germline, CDR1 MDHEN and CDR2 SYDVKM. This CDR3 is 19 amino acids long. Trimming took 4 bases from V and 4 from J; bases not matched to a gene: 17. The CDR3 DNA reads as TGTGCCAGCAGTTCTCCGACCCCGGTACTAGCGGGATGGCCAGATACGCAGTATTTT. Amino acids: CASSSPTPVLAGWPDTQYF.

In its sample, this clone was seen a few times. The gene calls are TRBV6-1 and TRBJ2-1; D gene unclear. Germline CDR1 is MNHNS and CDR2 is SASEGT. CDR3 length: 14 amino acids. V lost 7 bases and J lost 0, with 10 bases in between. This CDR3 is CASNAPDSYNEQFF. CDR3 nucleotides: TGTGCCAGCAATGCCCCGGACTCCTACAATGAGCAGTTCTTC.

This clone was seen many times. A single base separates this from a much larger clone, so it may be a read error. The chain uses TRBV28 and TRBJ2-5, with TRBD2 matching 13 bases. CDR1 is MDHEN and CDR2 is SYDVKM in the germline V gene. This CDR3 spans 17 amino acids. J gave up 5 bases and V 2 bases, and 8 bases lay outside the gene matches. This CDR3 is CASSLPPGLAGFETQYF. The CDR3 DNA follows: TGTGCCAGCAGTTTACCCCCGGGACTAGCGGGATTTGAGACCCAGTACTTC.

There are many counts of this clone. V and J are TRBV28 and TRBJ2-1, with TRBD2 matching over 7 bases. This CDR3 region has 15 residues. V lost 8 bases and J lost 9; bases outside the gene matches: 16. From germline, CDR1 is MDHEN and CDR2 SYDVKM. CDR3 sequence reads: CASESGGSGGGEQFF. The CDR3 coding sequence is TGTGCCAGCGAGTCCGGGGGGTCTGGTGGCGGTGAGCAGTTCTTC.